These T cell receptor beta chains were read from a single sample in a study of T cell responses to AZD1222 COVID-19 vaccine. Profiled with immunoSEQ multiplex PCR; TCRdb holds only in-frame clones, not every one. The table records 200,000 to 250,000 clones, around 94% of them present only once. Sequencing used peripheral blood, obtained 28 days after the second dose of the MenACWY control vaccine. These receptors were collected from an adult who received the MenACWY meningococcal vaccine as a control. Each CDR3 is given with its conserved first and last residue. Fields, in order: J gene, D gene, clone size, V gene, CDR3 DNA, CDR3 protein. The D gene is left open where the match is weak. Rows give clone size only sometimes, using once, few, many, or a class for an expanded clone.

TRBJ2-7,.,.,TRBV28,TGTGCCAGCAGCTACAGCTCCTACGAGCAGTACTTC,CASSYSSYEQYF
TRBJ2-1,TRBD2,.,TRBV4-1,TGCGCCAGCAGCCAAGGCGGGGGGAGCTCCTACAATGAGCAGTTCTTC,CASSQGGGSSYNEQFF
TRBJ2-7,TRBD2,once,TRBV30,TGTGCCTGGAGCAGACTAGCGGGGGGCCCCTACGAGCAGTACTTC,CAWSRLAGGPYEQYF
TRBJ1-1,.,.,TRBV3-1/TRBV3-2,TGTGCCAGCAGCCAGGGGGCCGGCACTGAAGCTTTCTTT,CASSQGAGTEAFF
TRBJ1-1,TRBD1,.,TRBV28,TGTGCCAGCAGTTTAACGGCAGGGGGCCGGCGCACTGAAGCTTTCTTT,CASSLTAGGRRTEAFF
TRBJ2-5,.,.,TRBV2,TGTGCCAGCAGACTTTCTAGGCAAGAGACCCAGTACTTC,CASRLSRQETQYF
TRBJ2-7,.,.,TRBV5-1,TGCGCCAGCAGCTGGGGCCAGACCTACGAGCAGTACTTC,CASSWGQTYEQYF
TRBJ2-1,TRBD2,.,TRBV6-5,TGTGCCAGCAGTTCCGGGACTAGCGGGGGGAATGAGCAGTTCTTC,CASSSGTSGGNEQFF
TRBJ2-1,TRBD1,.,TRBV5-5,TGTGCCAGCAGCTATAATGACAGGGGGTTGTACAATGAGCAGTTCTTC,CASSYNDRGLYNEQFF
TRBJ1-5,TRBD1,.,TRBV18,TGTGCCAGCTCACGCGACAGGGGGCCTAGCAATCAGCCCCAGCATTTT,CASSRDRGPSNQPQHF
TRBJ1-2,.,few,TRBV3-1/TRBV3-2,TGTGCCAGCAGCCAAGCCTATGGCTACACCTTC,CASSQAYGYTF
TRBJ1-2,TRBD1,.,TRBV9,TGTGCCAGCAGCGCCGTGCAACCGACAGGGGGTGGGAGCTACACCTTC,CASSAVQPTGGGSYTF
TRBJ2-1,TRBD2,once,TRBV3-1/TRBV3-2,TGTGCCAGCAGCCACGGGCTAGCGGGGGATGAGCAGTTCTTC,CASSHGLAGDEQFF
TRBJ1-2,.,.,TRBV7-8,TGTGCCAGCAGCTTAGGTCGGCAGCTTGCTAACTATGGCTACACCTTC,CASSLGRQLANYGYTF
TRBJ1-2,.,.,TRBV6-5,TGTGCCAGCAGTTACTCGGTTAGGGCGGCCGGTTATGGCTACACCTTC,CASSYSVRAAGYGYTF
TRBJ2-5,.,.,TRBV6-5,TGTGCCAGCAGTTACGCTGGCGGCAAAGAGACCCAGTACTTC,CASSYAGGKETQYF
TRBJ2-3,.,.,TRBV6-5,TGTGCCAGCAGTTACGGGGACACGGGCACAGATACGCAGTATTTT,CASSYGDTGTDTQYF
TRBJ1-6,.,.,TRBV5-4,TGTGCCAGCAGCTCCCCGGGGGCGAATTCACCCCTCCACTTT,CASSSPGANSPLHF
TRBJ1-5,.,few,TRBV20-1,TGCAGTGCTAGTAGGGGGGACAATCAGCCCCAGCATTTT,CSASRGDNQPQHF
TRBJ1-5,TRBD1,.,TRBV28,TGTGCCAGCAGGGGACAGGGCTATAGCAATCAGCCCCAGCATTTT,CASRGQGYSNQPQHF
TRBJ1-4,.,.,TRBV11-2,TGTGCCAGCTGCCGGTCGGGGGAAAAACTGTTTTTT,CASCRSGEKLFF
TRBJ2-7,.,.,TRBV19,TGTGCCAGTAGTATAATCGCTGGGGTGGTCGGCTACGAGCAGTACTTC,CASSIIAGVVGYEQYF